This TCR beta chain was observed in a study of cytomegalovirus exposure and HLA in healthy donors. Study observations and caveats: Reports indicate that TCR beta sequences accurately predicted the HLA-A and HLA-B alleles of most subjects.

The PCR used 60 Vbeta and 13 Jbeta primers. Generated by immunoSEQ multiplex PCR, the TCRdb table keeps only in-frame clones and is missing some. The table records 150,000 to 200,000 clones, around four fifths of them present only once. Worth noting for this clone: The antigen remains unidentified.

Source material: PBMCs. This clonotype was obtained from a female donor in good health and CMV-seronegative.

The CDR3 sequence: CASSWVGQGDDEQFF. In DNA form, the CDR3 reads TGTGCCAGTAGTTGGGTGGGACAGGGAGATGATGAGCAGTTCTTC. The chain couples TRBV19 to TRBJ2-1, with 9 bases that match TRBD1. The CDR3 runs 15 residues. The germline CDR1 and CDR2 sequences are LNHDA and SQIVND (reference sequence). The V and J ends lost 5 bases and 8 bases, in that order; junction bases with no gene match: 10.